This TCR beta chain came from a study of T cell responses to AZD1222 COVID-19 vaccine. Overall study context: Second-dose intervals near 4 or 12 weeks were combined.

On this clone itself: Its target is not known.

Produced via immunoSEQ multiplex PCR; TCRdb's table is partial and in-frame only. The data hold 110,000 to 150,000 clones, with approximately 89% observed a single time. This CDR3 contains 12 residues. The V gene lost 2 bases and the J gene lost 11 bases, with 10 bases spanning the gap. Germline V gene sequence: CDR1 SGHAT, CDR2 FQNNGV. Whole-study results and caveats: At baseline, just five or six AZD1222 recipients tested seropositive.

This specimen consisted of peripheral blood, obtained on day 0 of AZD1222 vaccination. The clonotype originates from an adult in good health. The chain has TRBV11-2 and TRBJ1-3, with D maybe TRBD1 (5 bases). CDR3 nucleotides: TGTGCCAGCAGCTTAATTCAGGGCGCCATATATTTT. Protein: CASSLIQGAIYF.